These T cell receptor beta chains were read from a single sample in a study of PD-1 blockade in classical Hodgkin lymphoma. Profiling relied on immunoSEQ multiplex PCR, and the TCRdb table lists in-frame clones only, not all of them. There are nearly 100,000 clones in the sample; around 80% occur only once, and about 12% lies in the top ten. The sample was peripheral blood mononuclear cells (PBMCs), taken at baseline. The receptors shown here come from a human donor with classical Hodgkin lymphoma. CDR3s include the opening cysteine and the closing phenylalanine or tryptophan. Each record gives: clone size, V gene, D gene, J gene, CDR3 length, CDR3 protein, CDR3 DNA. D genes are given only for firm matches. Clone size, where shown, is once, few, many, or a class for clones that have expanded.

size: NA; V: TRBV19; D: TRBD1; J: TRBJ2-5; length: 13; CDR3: CASSRDREETQYF; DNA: TGTGCCAGTAGCCGGGACAGGGAAGAGACCCAGTACTTC
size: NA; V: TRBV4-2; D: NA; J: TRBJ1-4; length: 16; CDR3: CASSQGGAAREEKLFF; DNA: TGTGCCAGCAGCCAAGGCGGAGCCGCCCGGGAGGAAAAACTGTTTTTT
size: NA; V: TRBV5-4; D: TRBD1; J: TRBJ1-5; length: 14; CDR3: CASSRQGEIQPQHF; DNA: TGTGCCAGCAGCCGACAGGGGGAGATTCAGCCCCAGCATTTT
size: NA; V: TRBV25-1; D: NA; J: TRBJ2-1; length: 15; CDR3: CASSAPRAFFNEQFF; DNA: TGTGCCAGCAGTGCCCCTCGGGCGTTCTTTAATGAGCAGTTCTTC
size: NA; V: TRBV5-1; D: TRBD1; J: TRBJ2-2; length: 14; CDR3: CASSLQGATGELFF; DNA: TGCGCCAGCAGCCTACAGGGGGCAACCGGGGAGCTGTTTTTT
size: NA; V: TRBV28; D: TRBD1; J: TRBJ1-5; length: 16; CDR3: CASSLGRQGSGQPQHF; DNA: TGTGCCAGCAGTTTAGGGCGACAGGGCAGTGGTCAGCCCCAGCATTTT
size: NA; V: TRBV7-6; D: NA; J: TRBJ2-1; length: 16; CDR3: CASSPIPRNSYNEQFF; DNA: TGTGCCAGCAGCCCCATCCCCCGTAACTCCTACAATGAGCAGTTCTTC
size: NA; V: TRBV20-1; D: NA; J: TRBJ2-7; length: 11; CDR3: CSARAATEQYF; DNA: TGCAGTGCTAGAGCGGCGACCGAGCAGTACTTC
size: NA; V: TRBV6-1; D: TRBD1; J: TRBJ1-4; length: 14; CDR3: CATDSSGQPITLFF; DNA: TGTGCCACCGATTCGTCGGGACAGCCCATAACGCTGTTTTTT
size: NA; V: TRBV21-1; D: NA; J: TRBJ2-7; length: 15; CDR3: CASSNRDRGSYEQYF; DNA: TGTGCCAGCAGCAACCGGGACAGGGGTTCCTACGAGCAGTACTTC
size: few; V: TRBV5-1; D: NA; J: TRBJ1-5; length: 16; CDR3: CASSLGGASSNQPQHF; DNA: TGCGCCAGCAGCTTGGGGGGGGCGTCAAGCAATCAGCCCCAGCATTTT
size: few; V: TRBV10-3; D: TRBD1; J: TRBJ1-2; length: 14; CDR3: CAIRGGQGNYGYTF; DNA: TGTGCCATCAGAGGGGGACAGGGTAACTATGGCTACACCTTC
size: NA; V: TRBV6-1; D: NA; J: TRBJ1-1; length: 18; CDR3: CASSESAGGGSLGTEAFF; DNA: TGTGCCAGCAGTGAATCGGCCGGCGGGGGTTCACTGGGTACTGAAGCTTTCTTT
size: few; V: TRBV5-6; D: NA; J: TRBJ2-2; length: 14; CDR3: CASSLGGVAGELFF; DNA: TGTGCCAGCAGTTTAGGGGGGGTCGCCGGGGAGCTGTTTTTT
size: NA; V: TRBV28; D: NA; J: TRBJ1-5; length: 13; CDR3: CASTADSYQPQHF; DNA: TGTGCCAGCACCGCGGACAGTTATCAGCCCCAGCATTTT
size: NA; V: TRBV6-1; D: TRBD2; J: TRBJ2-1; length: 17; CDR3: CASSEHQAGVRGSEQFF; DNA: TGTGCCAGCAGTGAGCATCAAGCGGGAGTACGTGGGAGTGAGCAGTTCTTC
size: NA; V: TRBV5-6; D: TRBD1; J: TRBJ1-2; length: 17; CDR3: CASIFGQGALANYGYTF; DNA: TGTGCCAGCATCTTCGGACAGGGGGCCCTAGCTAACTATGGCTACACCTTC
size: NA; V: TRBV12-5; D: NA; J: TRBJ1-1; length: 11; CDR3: CASGTRPEAFF; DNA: TGTGCTAGTGGTACGAGACCCGAAGCTTTCTTT
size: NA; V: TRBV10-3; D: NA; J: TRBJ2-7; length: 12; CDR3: CAISVESYEQYF; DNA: TGTGCCATCAGTGTAGAGAGCTACGAGCAGTACTTC
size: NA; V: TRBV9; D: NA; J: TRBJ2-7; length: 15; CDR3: CASSVGGGNNDEQYF; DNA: TGTGCCAGCAGCGTAGGAGGAGGGAATAACGACGAGCAGTACTTC
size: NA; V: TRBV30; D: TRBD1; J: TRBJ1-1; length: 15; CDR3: CAWRDPRQGLTEAFF; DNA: TGTGCCTGGAGGGATCCCCGACAGGGCCTAACTGAAGCTTTCTTT
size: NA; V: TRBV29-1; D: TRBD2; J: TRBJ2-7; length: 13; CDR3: CSVREGGTGEQYF; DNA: TGCAGCGTACGAGAGGGAGGGACGGGGGAGCAGTACTTC
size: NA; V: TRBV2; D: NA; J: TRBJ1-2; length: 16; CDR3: CASSERLGPAGYGYTF; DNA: TGTGCCAGCAGTGAGAGACTAGGACCGGCGGGCTATGGCTACACCTTC
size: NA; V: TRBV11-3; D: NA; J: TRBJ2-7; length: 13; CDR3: CASSVGTSYEQYF; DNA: TGTGCCAGCAGCGTCGGGACGAGCTACGAGCAGTACTTC
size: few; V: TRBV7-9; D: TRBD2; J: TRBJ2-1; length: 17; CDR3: CASSRSPRTSGSLEQFF; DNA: TGTGCCAGCAGCCGATCACCGCGGACTAGCGGGAGTCTTGAGCAGTTCTTC
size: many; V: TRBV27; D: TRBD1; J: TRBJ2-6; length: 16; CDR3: CASSLRTGSGANVLTF; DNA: TGTGCCAGCAGTCTCCGGACAGGGTCTGGGGCCAACGTCCTGACTTTC
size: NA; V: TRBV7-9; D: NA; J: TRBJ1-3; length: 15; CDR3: CASSHSGRAGNTIYF; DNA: TGTGCCAGCAGCCACTCCGGCAGGGCTGGAAACACCATATATTTT
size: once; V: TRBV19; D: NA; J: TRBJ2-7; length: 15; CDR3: CASSSTGTKAYEQYF; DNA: TGTGCCAGTAGTAGTACGGGGACAAAGGCCTACGAGCAGTACTTC
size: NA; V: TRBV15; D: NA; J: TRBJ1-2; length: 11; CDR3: CATRSIDGYTF; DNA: TGTGCCACCCGCTCCATTGATGGCTACACCTTC
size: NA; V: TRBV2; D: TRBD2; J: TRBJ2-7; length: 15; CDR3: CASSPTSGSLGEQYF; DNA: TGTGCCAGCAGTCCTACTAGCGGGAGCTTGGGCGAGCAGTACTTC
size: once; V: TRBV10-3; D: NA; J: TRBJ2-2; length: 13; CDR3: CAITRTNTGELFF; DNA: TGTGCCATCACCCGAACGAACACCGGGGAGCTGTTTTTT